Sequencing of this TCR beta chain was carried out in a study of blood T cells in healthy people across ages. Study-wide results and limits: Long-lived donors carried more naive CD4+ cells and greater diversity than aged donors. No conclusive comparison of naive versus antigen-experienced cells was possible with unsorted PBMCs.

The V and J ends lost 0 bases and 2 bases respectively, with 15 bases between them. CDR3 length: 16 amino acids. In germline, CDR1 is DFQATT, CDR2 SNEGSKA (reference sequence). This clonotype was observed at least ten times. Antigen unknown. Isolation recovered at least 6.5 million PBMCs from every sample. Then a second PCR, running roughly 7 to 11 cycles, was carried out with a sample-barcoded 5' primer and a J-beta primer mix. TCRdb reprocessed the 5' RACE reads with MiXCR, giving one entry per CDR3 protein. The top ten hold about an eighth of the sample, which has about 810,000 distinct CDR3 sequences, about 37% seen once.

The chain links TRBV20-1 to TRBJ2-3; the D call may be TRBD1 or TRBD2 (5 bases each). The receptor was derived from a man between 18 and 29 years old in good health. The sample taken for sequencing was blood. The CDR3 reads CSARDPGGQNTDTQYF. As DNA, the CDR3 is TGCAGTGCTAGAGATCCTGGAGGACAAAACACAGATACGCAGTATTTT.